A selection of T cell receptor beta chains follows, all from one sample in a study of early T cells in non-severe SARS-CoV-2 infection. One entry per CDR3 protein, called by TCRdb with MiXCR from the 5' RACE reads. The sample has about 49,000 distinct CDR3 sequences; around 10% are singletons. This specimen was whole blood, taken at baseline. The receptors derive from an adult who was a healthcare worker with PCR-confirmed SARS-CoV-2 infection or an uninfected control (not recorded which). Each CDR3 is given with its conserved first and last residue. Fields, in order: J gene, D gene, V gene, clone size, CDR3 protein, CDR3 DNA. D genes are given only for firm matches. A row's size may be missing; if present it is once, few, many or a size class.

>TRBJ1-2|-|TRBV24-1|-
CATSDVDRTYGYTF
TGTGCCACCAGTGACGTTGACAGGACCTATGGCTACACCTTC
>TRBJ2-7|-|TRBV4-3|-
CASSQDPLSSYEQYF
TGCGCCAGCAGCCAAGATCCTCTAAGTTCGTACGAGCAGTACTTC
>TRBJ2-7|TRBD1|TRBV11-2|many
CASSIYGTDIYEQYF
TGTGCCAGCAGCATTTACGGGACAGACATCTACGAGCAGTACTTC
>TRBJ1-1|TRBD1|TRBV12-3/TRBV12-4|many
CASSNRGPIVYAFF
TGTGCCAGCAGCAACAGGGGGCCGATCGTCTATGCTTTCTTT
>TRBJ2-7|TRBD1|TRBV7-9|-
CASSPGTGMVGPSSYEQYF
TGTGCCAGCAGTCCCGGGACAGGGATGGTAGGGCCAAGCTCCTACGAGCAGTACTTC
>TRBJ2-7|-|TRBV3-1|-
CASSQGGPYEQYF
TGTGCCAGCAGCCAGGGCGGGCCCTACGAGCAGTACTTC
>TRBJ2-1|TRBD2|TRBV5-5|-
CASSLGRDGRPSFSYNEQFF
TGTGCCAGCAGCTTGGGGCGGGACGGGAGGCCGTCATTCTCCTACAATGAGCAGTTCTTC
>TRBJ2-1|TRBD1|TRBV12-3/TRBV12-4|few
CASSQDRGNEQFF
TGTGCCAGCAGTCAAGACAGGGGGAATGAGCAGTTCTTC
>TRBJ2-7|-|TRBV5-6|-
CASSFGGQGTYF
TGTGCCAGCAGCTTTGGTGGGCAGGGTACCTACTTC
>TRBJ2-3|-|TRBV5-1|few
CASSSARTDTQYF
TGCGCCAGCAGCTCCGCGAGGACAGATACGCAGTATTTT
>TRBJ2-2|-|TRBV11-1|few
CASSLEEAGELFF
TGTGCCAGCAGCTTAGAGGAGGCCGGGGAGCTGTTTTTT
>TRBJ2-1|TRBD2|TRBV7-8|-
CASSLVGGTSGFNEQFF
TGTGCCAGCAGCTTAGTCGGCGGGACTAGCGGGTTCAATGAGCAGTTCTTC
>TRBJ2-3|TRBD2|TRBV20-1|many
CSAPPASGTVTDTQYF
TGCAGTGCCCCCCCGGCTAGCGGGACAGTCACAGATACGCAGTATTTT
>TRBJ2-2|-|TRBV7-2|few
CASSYGQPQNTGELFF
TGTGCCAGCAGCTACGGACAGCCTCAGAACACCGGGGAGCTGTTTTTT
>TRBJ2-7|-|TRBV25-1|few
CASSSLGGADEQYF
TGTGCCAGCAGCTCCTTAGGGGGTGCCGACGAGCAGTACTTC
>TRBJ1-1|-|TRBV27|many
CASSPPRTVNTEAFF
TGTGCCAGCAGTCCCCCCCGGACAGTGAACACTGAAGCTTTCTTT
>TRBJ2-7|TRBD1|TRBV27|many
CASRRQGPSSYEQYF
TGTGCCAGCAGAAGACAGGGTCCGAGCTCCTACGAGCAGTACTTC
>TRBJ1-2|-|TRBV4-3|few
CASSQGLGPNYGYTF
TGCGCCAGCAGCCAGGGGCTTGGGCCTAACTATGGCTACACCTTC
>TRBJ2-7|-|TRBV6-2/TRBV6-3|-
CASSYTAGRTRYEQYF
TGTGCCAGCAGTTACACTGCGGGACGGACGCGGTACGAGCAGTACTTC
>TRBJ2-1|-|TRBV25-1|-
CASQGGSFYNEQFF
TGTGCCAGCCAAGGCGGGTCCTTCTACAATGAGCAGTTCTTC
>TRBJ2-1|TRBD2|TRBV11-2|few
CASRRTSGSRHEQFF
TGTGCCAGCAGACGGACTAGCGGGAGTCGCCATGAGCAGTTCTTC
>TRBJ2-5|-|TRBV7-6|-
CASSSRGRGETQYF
TGTGCCAGCAGCTCAAGGGGCAGGGGAGAGACCCAGTACTTC
>TRBJ1-6|-|TRBV7-2|-
CASSSDRFYNSPLHF
TGTGCCAGCAGCTCGGACAGATTCTATAATTCACCCCTCCACTTT
>TRBJ2-1|-|TRBV6-5|-
CASSYHNEQFF
TGTGCCAGCAGTTATCACAATGAGCAGTTCTTC
>TRBJ1-1|-|TRBV28|few
CASSLNVGGAEAFF
TGTGCCAGCAGTTTAAACGTTGGCGGGGCTGAAGCTTTCTTT
>TRBJ2-7|-|TRBV6-2/TRBV6-3|few
CASSRSGSYEQYF
TGTGCCAGCAGCCGAAGCGGGTCCTACGAGCAGTACTTC
>TRBJ2-5|-|TRBV7-2|-
CASMTGETQYF
TGTGCCAGCATGACAGGAGAGACCCAGTACTTC
>TRBJ2-7|TRBD1|TRBV2|many
CASSDGQGSYEQYF
TGTGCCAGCAGTGACGGACAGGGCTCCTACGAGCAGTACTTC
>TRBJ2-1|TRBD1|TRBV5-1|-
CASSLNPGTGTFDEQFF
TGCGCCAGCAGCCTGAATCCCGGGACAGGGACGTTTGATGAGCAGTTCTTC
>TRBJ2-7|-|TRBV6-4|-
CASSVSGYSYEQYF
TGTGCCAGCAGTGTATCAGGGTACTCCTACGAGCAGTACTTC
>TRBJ2-2|TRBD2|TRBV4-3|few
CASSQVGLAGGAGELFF
TGCGCCAGCAGCCAAGTTGGGCTAGCGGGAGGGGCCGGGGAGCTGTTTTTT
>TRBJ2-5|TRBD2|TRBV18|-
CASSWDSARTRKETQYF
TGTGCCAGCTCATGGGACTCGGCAAGGACTAGGAAAGAGACCCAGTACTTC
>TRBJ2-6|-|TRBV7-9|-
CASRSGSGANVLTF
TGTGCCAGCCGCTCAGGCTCTGGGGCCAACGTCCTGACTTTC
>TRBJ1-2|-|TRBV7-9|-
CASSLVLDYTF
TGTGCCAGCAGCTTAGTGCTTGACTACACCTTC
>TRBJ1-6|TRBD1|TRBV6-4|few
CASSVTAGTANSPLHF
TGTGCCAGCAGTGTTACGGCCGGGACAGCTAATTCACCCCTCCACTTT
>TRBJ2-5|-|TRBV9|-
CASSAYPADLGETQYF
TGTGCCAGCAGCGCTTATCCGGCGGATTTGGGAGAGACCCAGTACTTC
>TRBJ2-7|TRBD2|TRBV20-1|few
CSASRAGPGLAGEEQYF
TGCAGTGCTAGCAGAGCAGGCCCGGGACTAGCGGGAGAGGAGCAGTACTTC
>TRBJ2-5|TRBD1|TRBV20-1|once
CSAPDRAWVETQYF
TGCAGTGCCCCCGACAGGGCGTGGGTAGAGACCCAGTACTTC
>TRBJ2-6|-|TRBV19|-
CASSIAGANVLTF
TGTGCCAGTAGTATTGCTGGGGCCAACGTCCTGACTTTC
>TRBJ2-5|TRBD1|TRBV19|-
CASSITGARETQYF
TGTGCCAGTAGTATCACAGGGGCGCGAGAGACCCAGTACTTC
>TRBJ2-3|-|TRBV29-1|medium-sized
CSVEPVISRDTQYF
TGCAGCGTTGAGCCGGTGATTTCCAGGGATACGCAGTATTTT
>TRBJ1-3|-|TRBV27|many
CASSLSRDAGSTIYF
TGTGCCAGCAGTTTATCGCGGGACGCGGGAAGTACCATATATTTT
>TRBJ2-1|TRBD2|TRBV28|-
CASSSGASGMNEQFF
TGTGCCAGCAGTTCCGGAGCTAGCGGGATGAATGAGCAGTTCTTC
>TRBJ2-2|-|TRBV7-9|few
CASSSVLNTGELFF
TGTGCCAGCAGCTCGGTCCTTAACACCGGGGAGCTGTTTTTT